Below are 12 T cell receptor beta chains sequenced from a single sample in a study of blood T cell repertoires in COVID-19. Data came from immunoSEQ multiplex PCR; TCRdb stores just in-frame clones and leaves some out. The table shows fewer than 90,000 clones, with roughly 90% occurring only once. Material: peripheral blood. Receptor source: an elderly man in a cohort sampled during active COVID-19.

The chain links TRBV7-2 to TRBJ2-3; 10 bases are a match to TRBD2. The V and J ends lost 2 bases and 6 bases, in that order; junction bases with no gene match: 11. The CDR3 sequence is 17 residues long. Germline V gene data show CDR1 as SGHTA and CDR2 as FQGNSA. DNA for the CDR3: TGTGCCAGCAGCTTACGCGAGCGGGGGGGGTTTAGGGATACGCAGTATTTT. This codes for CASSLRERGGFRDTQYF.

The chain combines TRBV27 with TRBJ1-2; 10 bases map to TRBD1. After removal of 5 bases from V and 8 bases from J, the junction contained 11 bases not matched to a gene. Germline values: CDR1 MNHEY, CDR2 SMNVEV (reference sequence). The CDR3 has 15 residues. The CDR3 here is CASSLGQGGPEGYTF. The DNA for the CDR3 is TGTGCCAGCAGTCTCGGACAGGGGGGACCTGAGGGCTACACCTTC.

This clone came up once. The chain recombines TRBV27 with TRBJ2-3, with D perhaps matching TRBD2 (5 bases). Trimming left V 8 bases short and J 1 base short, with 19 bases between. The CDR3 runs to 16 residues. Germline V gene lookup returns CDR1 MNHEY and CDR2 SMNVEV (reference sequence). The DNA for the CDR3 is TGTGCCAGCCGCCTTTTCCGAGGGTCTCGCACAGATACGCAGTATTTT. Its translation: CASRLFRGSRTDTQYF.

V gene TRBV6-5 combines with J gene TRBJ2-4, with TRBD1 identical over 7 bases. Germline assignment: CDR1 MNHEY and CDR2 SVGAGI. The CDR3 is made up of 14 amino acids. V shed 4 bases, J shed 5 bases, and the junction held 5 bases outside the gene matches. The CDR3 nucleotides read TGTGCCAGCAGTTCTACGGGACAGCAAAACATTCAGTACTTC. This sequence encodes CASSSTGQQNIQYF.

Only one count was recorded for this clone. The chain combines TRBV7-2 with TRBJ2-5, with D tentatively TRBD2 (6 bases). Germline V lookup: CDR1 SGHTA, CDR2 FQGNSA. The CDR3 loop spans 13 amino acids. V lost 5 bases, J lost 3 bases, and 10 bases lay in between. CDR3 protein: CASSAGPKETQYF. The CDR3, as DNA: TGTGCCAGCAGCGCGGGACCGAAAGAGACCCAGTACTTC.

The chain couples TRBV5-1 to TRBJ2-5, with D tentatively TRBD2 (6 bases). The germline V gene encodes CDR1 SGHRS and CDR2 YFSETQ. Trimming removed 4 bases at V and 4 bases at J, with 14 bases between. The CDR3 totals 14 residues. For the CDR3, the DNA is TGCGCCAGCAGCCTCGGGGGTTTGGGAGAGACCCAGTACTTC. As protein: CASSLGGLGETQYF.

This clone was detected only once. The chain employs TRBV5-5 and TRBJ2-5; D remains ambiguous. This CDR3 spans 15 amino acids. V lost 1 base and J 1 base, leaving 11 bases between the germline ends. From germline, CDR1 is SGHKS and CDR2 YYEKEE (reference sequence). The CDR3 loop is CASSLSGSFQETQYF. The CDR3 DNA is TGTGCCAGCAGCTTGTCAGGATCCTTCCAAGAGACCCAGTACTTC.

The chain links TRBV9 to TRBJ2-7, with no clear D. V lost 0 bases and J 4 bases, leaving 11 bases between the germline ends. The CDR3 runs to 14 residues. Germline values: CDR1 SGDLS, CDR2 YYNGEE. CDR3 DNA sequence: TGTGCCAGCAGCGTAGGGGCATCACCTTACGAGCAGTACTTC. Protein sequence: CASSVGASPYEQYF.

The rearrangement links TRBV5-1 to TRBJ2-5; tentative D call: TRBD2 (5 bases). Germline values: CDR1 SGHRS, CDR2 YFSETQ. The CDR3 runs 15 residues. V shed 0 bases and J shed 4 bases, with 13 bases lying between them. This CDR3 reads CASSLGAADTETQYF. The CDR3 DNA reads as TGCGCCAGCAGCTTGGGAGCGGCAGATACAGAGACCCAGTACTTC.

The CDR3 coding sequence is TGCGCCAGCAGCCAAGTGGCAGGGTATACTTTCGAGCAGTACTTC. This gives the protein CASSQVAGYTFEQYF. The genes are TRBV4-3 and TRBJ2-7, with D possibly being TRBD1 (5 bases). Trimming left V 1 base short and J 6 bases short, with 16 bases between. The CDR3 contains 15 residues. Germline CDR1 reads LGHNA; CDR2 reads YSLEER.

The chain has TRBV5-4 and TRBJ2-5; TRBD1 might be the D (7 bases). This CDR3 comprises 15 residues. Germline assignment: CDR1 SGHNT and CDR2 YYREEE (reference sequence). The V and J ends lost 0 bases and 4 bases respectively, with 13 bases between them. As DNA, the CDR3 is TGTGCCAGCAGCTTGGGTGACAGGGAGGCAGAGACCCAGTACTTC. As protein: CASSLGDREAETQYF.

V gene TRBV5-3 combines with J gene TRBJ2-7; 9 bases are shared with TRBD1. TRBV5-3 is assigned to the ORF class and has an uncertain function. The CDR3 spans 16 residues. The ends lost 1 base at V and 0 bases at J; junction bases unmatched: 5. The CDR3 region is CARSLTRQGDSYEQYV. CDR3 sequence (DNA): TGTGCCAGAAGCTTGACTCGACAGGGGGACTCCTACGAGCAGTACGTC.